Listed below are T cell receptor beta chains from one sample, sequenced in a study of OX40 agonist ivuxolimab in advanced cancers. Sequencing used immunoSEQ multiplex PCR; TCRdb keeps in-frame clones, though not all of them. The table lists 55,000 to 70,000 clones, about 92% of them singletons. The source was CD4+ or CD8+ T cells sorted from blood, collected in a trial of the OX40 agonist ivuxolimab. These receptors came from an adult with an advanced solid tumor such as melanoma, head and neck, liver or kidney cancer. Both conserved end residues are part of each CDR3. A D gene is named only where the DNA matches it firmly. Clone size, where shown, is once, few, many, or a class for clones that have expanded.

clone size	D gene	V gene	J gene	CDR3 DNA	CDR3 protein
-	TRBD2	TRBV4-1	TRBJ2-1	TGCGCCAGCAGCCTAGGGCTAGCGGGTAACAATGAGCAGTTCTTC	CASSLGLAGNNEQFF
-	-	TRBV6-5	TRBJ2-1	TGTGCCAGCAGTTACTCTGGATTAGTTTCGTACAATGAGCAGTTCTTC	CASSYSGLVSYNEQFF
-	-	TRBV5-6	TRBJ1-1	TGTGCCAGCAGCATGAACACTGAAGCTTTCTTT	CASSMNTEAFF
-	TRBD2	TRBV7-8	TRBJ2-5	TGTGCCAGCAGTACTCTCGGACTAGCGGGGCAAGAGACCCAGTACTTC	CASSTLGLAGQETQYF
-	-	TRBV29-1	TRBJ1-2	TGCAGCGTTGAGGTCGACAGCATCTATGGCTACACCTTC	CSVEVDSIYGYTF
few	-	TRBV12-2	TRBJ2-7	TGTGCAAGTCGCCTGCCTTTAGAGGGCCCCTACGAGCAGTACTTC	CASRLPLEGPYEQYF
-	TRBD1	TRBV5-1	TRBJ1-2	TGCGCCAGCAGGAGAGGGACAGGGGAGATCGGGGGCTACACCTTC	CASRRGTGEIGGYTF
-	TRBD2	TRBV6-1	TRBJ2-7	TGTGCCAGCAGCCTTCTAGCGGGGGGATACTACGAGCAGTACTTC	CASSLLAGGYYEQYF
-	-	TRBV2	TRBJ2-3	TGTGCCAGCAGCCTACAGGGTCCTAAGTACACAGATACGCAGTATTTT	CASSLQGPKYTDTQYF
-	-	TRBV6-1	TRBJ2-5	TGTGCCAGCAGTGAAGCGCCCCAGGGGCAGTACTTC	CASSEAPQGQYF
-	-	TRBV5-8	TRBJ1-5	TGTGCCAGCAGCTCATGGCAGGGTGGCAATCAGCCCCAGCATTTT	CASSSWQGGNQPQHF
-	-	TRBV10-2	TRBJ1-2	TGCGCCAGCAGTGAGCCAACGACCTATGGCTACACCTTC	CASSEPTTYGYTF
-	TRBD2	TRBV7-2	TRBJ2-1	TGTGCCAGCAGCTTAGCCTCCAGCGGGGGCGTATCTGAGCAGTTCTTC	CASSLASSGGVSEQFF
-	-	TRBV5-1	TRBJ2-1	TGCGCCAGCAGCCGAGAGGGGGGTACGTACAATGAGCAGTTCTTC	CASSREGGTYNEQFF
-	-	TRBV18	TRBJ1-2	TGTGCCAGCTCACCAAGGGGCGACTATGGCTACACCTTC	CASSPRGDYGYTF
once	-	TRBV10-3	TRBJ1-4	TGTGCCATCAGCCGGACAGCAACTAATGAAAAACTGTTTTTT	CAISRTATNEKLFF
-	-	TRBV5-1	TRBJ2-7	TGCGCCAGCAGCGTCGGGGACCAGGTTGGCGAGCAGTACTTC	CASSVGDQVGEQYF
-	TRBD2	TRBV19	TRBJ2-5	TGTGCCAGTAGTAGGACTAGCGGGGGAGAGACCCAGTACTTC	CASSRTSGGETQYF
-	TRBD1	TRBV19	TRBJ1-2	TGTGCCAGTAGGACCCTGGACAGGGGGCTAACAAACTATGGCTACACCTTC	CASRTLDRGLTNYGYTF
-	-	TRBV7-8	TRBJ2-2	TGTGCCAGCAGCTTAGTTGAGGGTCCCCGGGGCACCGGGGAGCTGTTTTTT	CASSLVEGPRGTGELFF
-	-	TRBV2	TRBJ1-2	TGTGCCAGCAGTGAACAGGGAGACTATGGCTACACCTTC	CASSEQGDYGYTF
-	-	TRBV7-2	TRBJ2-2	TGTGCCAGCAGCTTAGGGGCTGGGTCCGGGGAGCTGTTTTTT	CASSLGAGSGELFF
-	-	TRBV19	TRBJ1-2	TGTGCCAGTAGTACTCACTCCCGCGGGGGGACCAACTATGGCTACACCTTC	CASSTHSRGGTNYGYTF
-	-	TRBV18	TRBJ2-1	TGTGCCAGCTCACCACTGGCTCCAGGGGTAGTGGATGAGCAGTTCTTC	CASSPLAPGVVDEQFF
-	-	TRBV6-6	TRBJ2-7	TGTGCCAGCACCTACTCGGGCGGGACCTACGAGCAGTACTTC	CASTYSGGTYEQYF
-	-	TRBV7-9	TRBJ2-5	TGTGCCAGCAGCATCGGGACGGATCAAGAGACCCAGTACTTC	CASSIGTDQETQYF
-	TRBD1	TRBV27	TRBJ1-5	TGTGCCAGCAGTCCTCAGGGGGCAAAACAGCCCCAGCATTTT	CASSPQGAKQPQHF
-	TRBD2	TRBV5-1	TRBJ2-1	TGCGCCAGCAGCTTGGTTAGCGGGTCCTACAATGAGCAGTTCTTC	CASSLVSGSYNEQFF
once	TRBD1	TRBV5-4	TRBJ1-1	TGTGCCAGCAGCTTGGTGGGACAGGGGGTGGCCACTGAAGCTTTCTTT	CASSLVGQGVATEAFF
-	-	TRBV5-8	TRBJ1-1	TGTGCCAGCAGCCTGCTACAGGGAGGGAGCACTGAAGCTTTCTTT	CASSLLQGGSTEAFF
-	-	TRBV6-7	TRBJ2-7	TGTGCCAGCAGTTACCTGGACGGGGCCCCCGAACGAAACGAGCAGTACTTC	CASSYLDGAPERNEQYF
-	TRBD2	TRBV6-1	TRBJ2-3	TGTGCCAGCAGTGCCGGGGGGGCCGAAGATACGCAGTATTTT	CASSAGGAEDTQYF
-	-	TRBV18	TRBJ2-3	TGTGCCAGCTCTCGGGAGAGCACGCGCACAGATACGCAGTATTTT	CASSRESTRTDTQYF
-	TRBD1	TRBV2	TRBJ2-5	TGTGCCAGCAGTAGACAGGGGTCCTCTCGGGAGACCCAGTACTTC	CASSRQGSSRETQYF
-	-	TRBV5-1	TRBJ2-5	TGCGCCAGCAGCCCCGGGGCCGGTGAAAGGGCCCAGTACTTC	CASSPGAGERAQYF
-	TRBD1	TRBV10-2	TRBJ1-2	TGCGCCAGCAGTCAAACCGGGACAGGGGGAGTTATTAACTATGGCTACACCTTC	CASSQTGTGGVINYGYTF
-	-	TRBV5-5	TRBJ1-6	TGTGCCAGCAGTCCGCGTGGGGACTATAATTCACCCCTCCACTTT	CASSPRGDYNSPLHF
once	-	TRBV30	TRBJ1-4	TGTGCCTGGAGTTACGGACGGGCAACTAATGAAAAACTGTTTTTT	CAWSYGRATNEKLFF
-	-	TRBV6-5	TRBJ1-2	TGTGCCAGCAGTTACCGATCCGGGGTTGGGCACTATGGCTACACCTTC	CASSYRSGVGHYGYTF
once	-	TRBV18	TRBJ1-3	TGTGCCAGCTCACCAGCCCAGTTGAGCTCTGGAAACACCATATATTTT	CASSPAQLSSGNTIYF
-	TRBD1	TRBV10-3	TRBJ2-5	TGTGCCATCGGGGACAGGGAAGAGACCCAGTACTTC	CAIGDREETQYF
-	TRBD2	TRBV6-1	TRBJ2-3	TGTGCCAGCAGTGAAATAGCGGGGGGGCCTGCAGATACGCAGTATTTT	CASSEIAGGPADTQYF
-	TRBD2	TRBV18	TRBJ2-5	TGTGCCAGCTCACCAATCTCACTAGCGGGGACGCAAGAGACCCAGTACTTC	CASSPISLAGTQETQYF
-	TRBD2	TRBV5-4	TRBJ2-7	TGTGCCAGCAGCCCCCCGGGGGGGGGCTACGAGCAGTACTTC	CASSPPGGGYEQYF
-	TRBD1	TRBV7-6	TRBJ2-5	TGTGCCAGCAGCTTAGGGATCGCCGGGACAGGGTTTAGAGAGACCCAGTACTTC	CASSLGIAGTGFRETQYF